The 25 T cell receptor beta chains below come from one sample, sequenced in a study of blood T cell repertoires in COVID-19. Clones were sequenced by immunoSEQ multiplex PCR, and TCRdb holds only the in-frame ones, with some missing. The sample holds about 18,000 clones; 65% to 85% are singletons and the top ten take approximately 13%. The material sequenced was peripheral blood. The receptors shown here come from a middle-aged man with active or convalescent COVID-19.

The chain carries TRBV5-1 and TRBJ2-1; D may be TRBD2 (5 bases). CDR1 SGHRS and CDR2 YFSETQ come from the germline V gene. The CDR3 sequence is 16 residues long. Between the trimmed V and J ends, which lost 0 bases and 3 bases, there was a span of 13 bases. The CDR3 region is CASSLDAGSGYNEQFF. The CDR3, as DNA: TGCGCCAGCAGCTTGGATGCGGGTTCAGGCTACAATGAGCAGTTCTTC.

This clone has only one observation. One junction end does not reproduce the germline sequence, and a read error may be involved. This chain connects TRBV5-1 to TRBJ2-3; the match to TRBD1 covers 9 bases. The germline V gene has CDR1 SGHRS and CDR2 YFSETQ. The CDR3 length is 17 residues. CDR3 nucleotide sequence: TGCGCCAGCAGTTTGGGTCTCGGGACAGGGTACACAGATACGCAGTATTTT. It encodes CASSLGLGTGYTDTQYF.

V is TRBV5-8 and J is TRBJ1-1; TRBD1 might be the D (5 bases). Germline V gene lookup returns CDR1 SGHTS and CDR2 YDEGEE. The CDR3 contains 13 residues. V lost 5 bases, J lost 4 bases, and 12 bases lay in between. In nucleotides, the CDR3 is TGTGCCAGCAGACGAAGCCAGGGCACTGAAGCTTTCTTT. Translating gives CASRRSQGTEAFF.

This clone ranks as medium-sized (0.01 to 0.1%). The CDR3, as DNA: TGTGCCAGCAGCGCCAGGACAGGGGATGCTTACTATGGCTACACCTTC. The encoded protein is CASSARTGDAYYGYTF. The chain links TRBV9 to TRBJ1-2; 9 bases are shared with TRBD1. This CDR3 is built from 16 residues. Germline-derived CDR1 and CDR2 are SGDLS and YYNGEE. J gave up 3 bases and V 3 bases, and 9 bases lay outside the gene matches.

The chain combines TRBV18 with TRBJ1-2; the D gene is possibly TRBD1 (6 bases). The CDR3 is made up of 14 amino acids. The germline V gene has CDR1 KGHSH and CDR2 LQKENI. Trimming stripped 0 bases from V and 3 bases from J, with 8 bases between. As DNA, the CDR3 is TGTGCCAGCTCACCACCGGACAGCTACTATGGCTACACCTTC. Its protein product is CASSPPDSYYGYTF.

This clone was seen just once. CDR3 in amino acids: CASSAGTSGGLVGETQYF. CDR3 sequence (DNA): TGTGCCAGCAGCGCCGGGACTAGCGGGGGGCTGGTTGGAGAGACCCAGTACTTC. V and J are TRBV7-9 and TRBJ2-5; 15 bases agree with TRBD2. Germline-derived CDR1 and CDR2 are SEHNR and FQNEAQ (reference sequence). The CDR3 totals 18 residues. V lost 5 bases and J lost 4; bases outside the gene matches: 11.

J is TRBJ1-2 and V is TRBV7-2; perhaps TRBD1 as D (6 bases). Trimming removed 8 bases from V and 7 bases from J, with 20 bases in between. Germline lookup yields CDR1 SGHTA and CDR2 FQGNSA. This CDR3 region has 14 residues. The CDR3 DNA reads TGTGCCAGCTATATGAGGGGGGGCCACCGTGGCTACACCTTC. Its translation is CASYMRGGHRGYTF. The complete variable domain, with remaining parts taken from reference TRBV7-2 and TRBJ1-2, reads GAGVSQSPSNKVTEKGKDVELRCDPISGHTALYWYRQSLGQGLEFLIYFQGNSAPDKSGLPSDRFSAERTGGSVSTLTIQRTQQEDSAVYLCASYMRGGHRGYTFGSGTRLTVV.

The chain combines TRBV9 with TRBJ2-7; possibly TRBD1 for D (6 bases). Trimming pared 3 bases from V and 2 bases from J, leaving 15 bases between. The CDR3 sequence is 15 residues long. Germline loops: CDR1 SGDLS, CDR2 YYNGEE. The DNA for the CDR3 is TGTGCCAGCAGCGCCGAGGTGGGACAAACCTACGAGCAGTACTTC. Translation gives CASSAEVGQTYEQYF.

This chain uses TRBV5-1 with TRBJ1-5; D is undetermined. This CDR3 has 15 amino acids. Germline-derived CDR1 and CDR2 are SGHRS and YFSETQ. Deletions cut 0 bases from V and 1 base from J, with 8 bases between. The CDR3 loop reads CASSLGATSNQPQHF. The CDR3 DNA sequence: TGCGCCAGCAGCTTGGGGGCCACAAGCAATCAGCCCCAGCATTTT. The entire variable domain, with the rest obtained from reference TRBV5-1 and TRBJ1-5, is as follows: KAGVTQTPRYLIKTRGQQVTLSCSPISGHRSVSWYQQTPGQGLQFLFEYFSETQRNKGNFPGRFSGRQFSNSRSEMNVSTLELGDSALYLCASSLGATSNQPQHFGDGTRLSIL.

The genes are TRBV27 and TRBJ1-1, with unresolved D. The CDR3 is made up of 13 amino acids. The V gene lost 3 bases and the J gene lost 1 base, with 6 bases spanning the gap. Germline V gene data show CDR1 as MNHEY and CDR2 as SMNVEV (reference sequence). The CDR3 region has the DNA TGTGCCAGCAGTTTCGGAGGGAACACTGAAGCTTTCTTT. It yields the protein CASSFGGNTEAFF.

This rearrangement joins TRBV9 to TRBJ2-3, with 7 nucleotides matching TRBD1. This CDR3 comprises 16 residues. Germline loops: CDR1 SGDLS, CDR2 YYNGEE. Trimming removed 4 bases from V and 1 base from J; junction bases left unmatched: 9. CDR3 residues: CASSLRQGSGTDTQYF. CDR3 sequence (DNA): TGTGCCAGCAGCCTCCGACAGGGTAGCGGCACAGATACGCAGTATTTT.

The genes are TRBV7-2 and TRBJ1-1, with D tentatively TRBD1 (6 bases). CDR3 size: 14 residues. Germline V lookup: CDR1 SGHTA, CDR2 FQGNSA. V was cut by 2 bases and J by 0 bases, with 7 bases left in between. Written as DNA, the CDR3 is TGTGCCAGCAGCTTAAAGGGGGTGAACACTGAAGCTTTCTTT. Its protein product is CASSLKGVNTEAFF.

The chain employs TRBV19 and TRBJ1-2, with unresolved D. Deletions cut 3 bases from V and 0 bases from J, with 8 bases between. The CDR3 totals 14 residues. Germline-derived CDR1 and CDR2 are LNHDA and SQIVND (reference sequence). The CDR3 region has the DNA TGTGCCAGTAGTATCCGGGGAACTAACTATGGCTACACCTTC. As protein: CASSIRGTNYGYTF. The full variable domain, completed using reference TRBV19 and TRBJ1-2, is DGGITQSPKYLFRKEGQNVTLSCEQNLNHDAMYWYRQDPGQGLRLIYYSQIVNDFQKGDIAEGYSVSREKKESFPLTVTSAQKNPTAFYLCASSIRGTNYGYTFGSGTRLTVV.

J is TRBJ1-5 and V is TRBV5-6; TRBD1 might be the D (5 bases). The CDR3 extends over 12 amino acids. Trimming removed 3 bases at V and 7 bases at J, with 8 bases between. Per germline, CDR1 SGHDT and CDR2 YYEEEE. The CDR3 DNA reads TGTGCCAGCAGCTGGGGGGGGCAGCCCCAGCATTTT. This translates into CASSWGGQPQHF.

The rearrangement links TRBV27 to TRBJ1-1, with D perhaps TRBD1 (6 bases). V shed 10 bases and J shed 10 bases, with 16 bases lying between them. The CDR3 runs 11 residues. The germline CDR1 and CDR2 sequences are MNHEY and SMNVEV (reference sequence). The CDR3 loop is CAIRTARGAFF. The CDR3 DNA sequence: TGTGCCATCCGGACAGCCCGTGGAGCTTTCTTT.

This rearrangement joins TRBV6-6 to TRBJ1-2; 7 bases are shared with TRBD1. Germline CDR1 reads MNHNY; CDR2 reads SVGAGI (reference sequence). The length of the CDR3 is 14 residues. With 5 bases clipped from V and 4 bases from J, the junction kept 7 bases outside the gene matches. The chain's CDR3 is CASSPPGQPYGYTF. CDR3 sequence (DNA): TGTGCCAGCAGTCCCCCGGGACAGCCCTATGGCTACACCTTC.

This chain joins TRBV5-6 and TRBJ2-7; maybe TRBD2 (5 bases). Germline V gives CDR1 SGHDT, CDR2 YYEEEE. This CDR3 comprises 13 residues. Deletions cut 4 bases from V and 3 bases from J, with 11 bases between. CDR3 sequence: CASSLLGDYEQYF. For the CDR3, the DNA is TGTGCCAGCAGCCTACTGGGAGACTACGAGCAGTACTTC. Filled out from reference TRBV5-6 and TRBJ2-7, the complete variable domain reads DAGVTQSPTHLIKTRGQQVTLRCSPKSGHDTVSWYQQALGQGPQFIFQYYEEEERQRGNFPDRFSGHQFPNYSSELNVNALLLGDSALYLCASSLLGDYEQYFGPGTRLTVT.

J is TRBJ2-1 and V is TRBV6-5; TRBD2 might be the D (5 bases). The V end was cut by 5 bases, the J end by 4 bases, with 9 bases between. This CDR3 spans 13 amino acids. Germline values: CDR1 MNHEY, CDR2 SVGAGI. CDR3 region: CASSKLDYNEQFF. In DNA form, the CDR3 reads TGTGCCAGCAGTAAACTAGATTACAATGAGCAGTTCTTC.

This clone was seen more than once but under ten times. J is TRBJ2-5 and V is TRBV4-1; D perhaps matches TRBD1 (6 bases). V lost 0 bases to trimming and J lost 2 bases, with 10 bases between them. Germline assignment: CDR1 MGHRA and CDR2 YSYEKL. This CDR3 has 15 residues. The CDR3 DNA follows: TGCGCCAGCAGCCAAGATCCAGGACAGCAAGAGACCCAGTACTTC. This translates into CASSQDPGQQETQYF.

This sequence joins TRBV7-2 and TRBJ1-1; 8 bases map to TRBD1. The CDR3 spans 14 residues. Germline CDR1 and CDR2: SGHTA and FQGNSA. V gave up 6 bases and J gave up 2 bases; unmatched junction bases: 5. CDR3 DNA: TGTGCCAGCAGTTCGACAGGGGCCAACACTGAAGCTTTCTTT. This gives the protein CASSSTGANTEAFF.

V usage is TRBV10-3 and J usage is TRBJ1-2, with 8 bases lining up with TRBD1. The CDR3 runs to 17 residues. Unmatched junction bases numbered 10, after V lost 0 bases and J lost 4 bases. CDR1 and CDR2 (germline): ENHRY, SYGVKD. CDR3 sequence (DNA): TGTGCCATCAGTGAGTCACGAGCCGAGGGACAGGCCTATGGCTACACCTTC. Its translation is CAISESRAEGQAYGYTF.

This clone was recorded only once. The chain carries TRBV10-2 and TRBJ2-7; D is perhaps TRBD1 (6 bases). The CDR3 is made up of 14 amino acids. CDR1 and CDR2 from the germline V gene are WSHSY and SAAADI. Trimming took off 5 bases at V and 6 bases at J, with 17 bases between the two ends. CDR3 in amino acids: CASSQTQGLGEQYF. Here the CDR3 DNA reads TGCGCCAGCAGTCAGACGCAGGGGTTAGGCGAGCAGTACTTC.

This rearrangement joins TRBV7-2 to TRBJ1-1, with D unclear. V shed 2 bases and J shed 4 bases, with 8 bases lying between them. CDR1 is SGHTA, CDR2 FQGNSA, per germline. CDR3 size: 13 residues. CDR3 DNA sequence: TGTGCCAGCAGCTTAACCCCGCGCACTGAAGCTTTCTTT. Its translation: CASSLTPRTEAFF.

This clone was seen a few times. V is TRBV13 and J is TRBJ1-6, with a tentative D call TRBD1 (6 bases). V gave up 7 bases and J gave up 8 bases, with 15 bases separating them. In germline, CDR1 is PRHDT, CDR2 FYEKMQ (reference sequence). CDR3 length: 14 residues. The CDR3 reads CASTRTAGDSPLHF. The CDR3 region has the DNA TGTGCCAGCACCCGGACAGCCGGCGATTCACCCCTCCACTTT.

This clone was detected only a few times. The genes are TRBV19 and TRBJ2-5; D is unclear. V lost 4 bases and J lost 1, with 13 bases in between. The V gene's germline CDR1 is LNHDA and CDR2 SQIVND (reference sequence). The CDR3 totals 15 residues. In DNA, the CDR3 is TGTGCCAGTAGTACCCCACGTGGTAGCCAAGAGACCCAGTACTTC. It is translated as CASSTPRGSQETQYF.